The 5 T cell receptor beta chains below all came from one sample that was sequenced in a study of Ad26.COV2.S vaccination and SARS-CoV-2 variants. The assay was immunoSEQ multiplex PCR, and TCRdb's table has in-frame clones only and misses some. The sample consists of 250,000 to 300,000 clones, 80% to 90% of them appearing once. Treatment meaning: roughly 20 received Ad26.COV2.S at low or high dose, single or two shots; roughly five received placebo; per-sample allocation not given. On day 63 after the first injection, vaccine and placebo recipients gave samples. The sequencing used peripheral blood, collected in a trial of Ad26.COV2.S vaccine versus placebo. These receptors were collected from a person between 18 and 65 years old who received the Ad26.COV2.S COVID-19 vaccine or a placebo.

The V and J genes are TRBV7-9 and TRBJ1-4; 7 bases map to TRBD1. The CDR3 extends over 15 amino acids. Germline CDR1 SEHNR, CDR2 FQNEAQ (reference sequence). After removal of 1 base from V and 6 bases from J, the junction contained 5 bases not matched to a gene. This CDR3 reads CASSLGQGRDEKLFF. In DNA, the CDR3 is TGTGCCAGCAGCTTAGGACAGGGAAGAGATGAAAAACTGTTTTTT.

This clone has only one observation. DNA for the CDR3: TGTGCCAGCAGCTTGGGGACAGGGAGAGGCTACACCTTC. Amino acid sequence: CASSLGTGRGYTF. The rearrangement uses TRBV7-9 and TRBJ1-2; TRBD1 agrees at 9 bases. CDR1 is SEHNR and CDR2 is FQNEAQ in the germline V gene (reference sequence). Trimming at V came to 3 bases and at J to 8 bases, leaving 4 bases not matched to a gene. The CDR3 spans 13 residues.

The chain employs TRBV6-5 and TRBJ1-2; TRBD1 is a possible D gene (6 bases). This CDR3 contains 16 residues. Germline assignment: CDR1 MNHEY and CDR2 SVGAGI. Trimming pared 0 bases from V and 4 bases from J, leaving 15 bases between. The chain's CDR3 is CASSYSFGGGGYGYTF. The CDR3 nucleotides read TGTGCCAGCAGTTACTCCTTTGGCGGGGGCGGCTATGGCTACACCTTC.

CDR3 sequence reads: CASSLQRGGFPDTQYF. CDR3 DNA: TGTGCCAGCAGCCTACAGCGGGGGGGCTTCCCAGATACGCAGTATTTT. The gene calls are TRBV11-1 and TRBJ2-3; 10 nucleotides align to TRBD2. CDR1 and CDR2 (germline): SGHAT, FQDESV (reference sequence). There are 16 residues in the CDR3. With V trimmed by 5 bases and J by 4 bases, 9 bases remained unmatched.

The chain joins TRBV6-6 to TRBJ1-6; 7 positions agree with TRBD1. The CDR3 sequence is 14 residues long. Trimming cost V 5 bases and J 7 bases; bases outside gene matches: 5. The germline CDR1 and CDR2 sequences are MNHNY and SVGAGI (reference sequence). The CDR3 reads CASSARQGNSPLHF. The CDR3 DNA follows: TGTGCCAGCAGTGCACGACAGGGAAATTCACCCCTCCACTTT.